Here is one T cell receptor (beta chain) with its context. The antigen is undetermined. Assay used: immunoSEQ multiplex PCR; TCRdb lists only in-frame clones, some missing. The sample lists 120,000 to 150,000 clones, 85% to 95% occurring once. Trimming shortened V by 5 bases and J by 3 bases, and 20 bases separated the two germline ends. Germline V gene lookup returns CDR1 MNHEY and CDR2 SMNVEV (reference sequence). The CDR3 extends over 17 amino acids. These data originate in a study of T cell responses to AZD1222 COVID-19 vaccine. Regarding the study as a whole: Compared with day 0, the breadth and depth of the Spike-specific TCR repertoire rose significantly after two doses of AZD1222. Repertoires were obtained only post-peak T cell response. Mostly white British, mostly female donors; authors suggested clonal diversity may be underestimated.

The sample was peripheral blood, taken on day 0 of MenACWY control vaccination. The source of this sequence is an adult in good health. The chain carries TRBV27 and TRBJ2-1, with D possibly being TRBD2 (7 bases). The CDR3 DNA follows: TGTGCCAGCAGTATTCGTTGGGGGGGCGTGTACTACAATGAGCAGTTCTTC. Protein: CASSIRWGGVYYNEQFF.